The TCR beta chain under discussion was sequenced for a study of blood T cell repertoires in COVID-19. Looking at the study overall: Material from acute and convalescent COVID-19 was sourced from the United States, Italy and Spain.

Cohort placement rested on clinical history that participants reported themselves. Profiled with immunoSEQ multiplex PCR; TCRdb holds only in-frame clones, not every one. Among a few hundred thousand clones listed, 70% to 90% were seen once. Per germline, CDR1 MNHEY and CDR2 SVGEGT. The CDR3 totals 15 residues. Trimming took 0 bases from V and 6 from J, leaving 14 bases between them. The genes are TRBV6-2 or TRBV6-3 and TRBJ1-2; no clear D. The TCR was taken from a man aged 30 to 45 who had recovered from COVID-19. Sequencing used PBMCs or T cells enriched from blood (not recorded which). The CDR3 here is CASSYSISLNDGYTF. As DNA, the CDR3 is TGTGCCAGCAGTTACTCGATCAGTTTAAACGATGGCTACACCTTC.